The 27 T cell receptor beta chains reported below all come from one sample, sequenced in a study of T cell responses to AZD1222 COVID-19 vaccine. Here immunoSEQ multiplex PCR was the method, and the copy in TCRdb shows in-frame clones only, minus some. The repertoire holds 72,000 or so clones, with around 87% as singletons. The sample was peripheral blood, taken on day 0 of AZD1222 vaccination. The origin of the receptors is an adult in good health.

The chain uses TRBV5-1 and TRBJ1-1; D uncertain. The length of the CDR3 is 13 residues. Trimming shortened V by 1 base and J by 2 bases, and 6 bases separated the two germline ends. CDR1 and CDR2 (germline): SGHRS, YFSETQ. CDR3 amino acids: CASSLLSNTEAFF. The CDR3 DNA reads as TGCGCCAGCAGCTTGTTAAGTAACACTGAAGCTTTCTTT.

The chain combines TRBV29-1 with TRBJ2-5; a possible D gene is TRBD1 (5 bases). CDR3 size: 15 residues. Germline values: CDR1 SQVTM, CDR2 ANQGSEA. Trimming took 3 bases from V and 5 from J, leaving 19 bases between them. The CDR3 protein is CSVDAHSRPGETQYF. CDR3 sequence (DNA): TGCAGCGTTGATGCACACAGCAGGCCAGGGGAGACCCAGTACTTC.

The table lists this clone with a count of one. V usage is TRBV19 and J usage is TRBJ1-1; TRBD1 might be the D (5 bases). Germline V gene data show CDR1 as LNHDA and CDR2 as SQIVND (reference sequence). This CDR3 contains 13 residues. V lost 5 bases, J lost 7 bases, and 14 bases lay in between. CDR3 loop: CASSARQPNEAFF. The DNA of the CDR3 is TGTGCCAGTAGTGCCCGACAGCCCAATGAAGCTTTCTTT. Based on the CDR3 plus reference TRBV19 and TRBJ1-1, the full variable domain is DGGITQSPKYLFRKEGQNVTLSCEQNLNHDAMYWYRQDPGQGLRLIYYSQIVNDFQKGDIAEGYSVSREKKESFPLTVTSAQKNPTAFYLCASSARQPNEAFFGQGTRLTVV.

This clone was recorded once. The chain carries TRBV2 and TRBJ2-3; the D is unclear. The CDR3 covers 15 residues. The germline V gene has CDR1 SNHLY and CDR2 FYNNEI. V was trimmed by 7 bases and J by 1 base, leaving 15 bases between them. The CDR3 nucleotides read TGTGCCAGCACAGACCCGAATTGGGGCACAGATACGCAGTATTTT. Amino acid sequence: CASTDPNWGTDTQYF. Full variable domain (rest looked up from reference TRBV2 and TRBJ2-3): EPEVTQTPSHQVTQMGQEVILRCVPISNHLYFYWYRQILGQKVEFLVSFYNNEISEKSEIFDDQFSVERPDGSNFTLKIRSTKLEDSAMYFCASTDPNWGTDTQYFGPGTRLTVL.

This clone was seen just once. The chain couples TRBV10-3 to TRBJ1-2, with D perhaps matching TRBD1 (6 bases). With 7 bases removed from V and 8 bases from J, the gap between germline ends came to 26 bases. The length of the CDR3 is 16 residues. Germline CDR1 ENHRY, CDR2 SYGVKD. CDR3 bases: TGTGCCATCACTGGACGGTCGGACAGTTACTCCCCCGGCTACACCTTC. Amino acid sequence: CAITGRSDSYSPGYTF.

The rearrangement joins TRBV11-2 to TRBJ1-2; TRBD1 matches 10 bases. The CDR3 covers 17 residues. The junction had 16 bases not matched to a gene; V was cut back by 4 bases and J by 8 bases. In germline, CDR1 is SGHAT, CDR2 FQNNGV. Here the CDR3 DNA reads TGTGCCAGCAGCTCGTCTCGGAGACAGGGGGCGTACGGGGGCTACACCTTC. Protein product: CASSSSRRQGAYGGYTF. The full variable domain, its missing parts supplied by reference TRBV11-2 and TRBJ1-2, is EAGVAQSPRYKIIEKRQSVAFWCNPISGHATLYWYQQILGQGPKLLIQFQNNGVVDDSQLPKDRFSAERLKGVDSTLKIQPAKLEDSAVYLCASSSSRRQGAYGGYTFGSGTRLTVV.

The chain recombines TRBV6-5 with TRBJ1-5; no firm D call. Deletions cut 1 base from V and 1 base from J, with 5 bases between. CDR1 MNHEY and CDR2 SVGAGI come from the germline V gene. The CDR3 runs to 14 residues. CDR3 coding DNA: TGTGCCAGCAGTTACTGGGAGAGCAATCAGCCCCAGCATTTT. Protein: CASSYWESNQPQHF.

The V and J genes are TRBV7-2 and TRBJ1-1, with 8 bases lining up with TRBD1. The CDR3 runs to 13 residues. In germline, CDR1 is SGHTA, CDR2 FQGNSA. Trimming cost V 5 bases and J 5 bases; bases outside gene matches: 4. The CDR3 loop is CASSQYRGTEAFF. The CDR3 nucleotides read TGTGCCAGCAGCCAATACAGGGGGACTGAAGCTTTCTTT.

The rearrangement uses TRBV5-1 and TRBJ1-3, with D tentatively TRBD1 (5 bases). The CDR3 covers 14 residues. CDR1 and CDR2 (germline): SGHRS, YFSETQ. V lost 1 base and J 11 bases, leaving 16 bases between the germline ends. Here the CDR3 DNA reads TGCGCCAGCAGCTTGACCGGGACTGAACGCGCCATATATTTT. It specifies CASSLTGTERAIYF.

The J gene is TRBJ2-5, the V gene TRBV6-1; 8 nucleotides align to TRBD1. Germline V gene data show CDR1 as MNHNS and CDR2 as SASEGT. V shed 2 bases, J shed 5 bases, and the junction held 7 bases outside the gene matches. The CDR3 sequence is 15 residues long. The DNA of the CDR3 is TGTGCCAGCAGTGAACGGACAGGGCTTGGGGAGACCCAGTACTTC. This sequence encodes CASSERTGLGETQYF.

The chain joins TRBV3-1 (or the pseudogene TRBV3-2) to TRBJ2-1, with D tentatively TRBD2 (6 bases). The CDR3 is 14 residues long. V lost 4 bases and J 8 bases, leaving 15 bases between the germline ends. Germline CDR1 and CDR2: LGHDT and YNNKEL (reference sequence). For the CDR3, the DNA is TGTGCCAGCAGCCTATTGGCTAGCGAGGATGAGCAGTTCTTC. Translated: CASSLLASEDEQFF.

The chain recombines TRBV7-2 with TRBJ2-5; weak D call: TRBD2 (7 bases). The CDR3 length is 14 residues. The V end was cut by 5 bases, the J end by 1 base, with 11 bases between. Germline-derived CDR1 and CDR2 are SGHTA and FQGNSA. CDR3 amino acids: CASSRGGAQETQYF. In DNA, the CDR3 is TGTGCCAGCAGCAGAGGGGGGGCCCAAGAGACCCAGTACTTC.

This clone was detected a few times. The chain links TRBV6-5 to TRBJ2-1; D uncertain. Germline lookup yields CDR1 MNHEY and CDR2 SVGAGI. The CDR3 contains 12 residues. V lost 6 bases and J 6 bases, leaving 9 bases between the germline ends. Here the CDR3 DNA reads TGTGCCAGCAGGACGTCGGGCAATGAGCAGTTCTTC. This translates into CASRTSGNEQFF.

This clone was seen a single time. The chain combines TRBV28 with TRBJ1-3; D remains unclear. The V and J ends lost 8 bases and 0 bases respectively, with 17 bases between them. The CDR3 spans 16 residues. Germline assignment: CDR1 MDHEN and CDR2 SYDVKM. The CDR3 nucleotides are TGTGCCAGCCAAAGCGAGCGGCGATACTCTGGAAACACCATATATTTT. It codes for CASQSERRYSGNTIYF.

V and J are TRBV29-1 and TRBJ2-5; D is unclear. The CDR3 contains 13 residues. Trimming left V 4 bases short and J 2 bases short, with 11 bases between. The V gene's germline CDR1 is SQVTM and CDR2 ANQGSEA. CDR3 nucleotides: TGCAGCGTTGGTAAGGGTCGGCAAGAGACCCAGTACTTC. It yields the protein CSVGKGRQETQYF.

The V call is TRBV11-2, the J call TRBJ2-5; D call uncertain. V was shortened by 1 base and J by 7 bases, with 13 bases between the two germline ends. Germline V gene lookup returns CDR1 SGHAT and CDR2 FQNNGV. The CDR3 runs to 14 residues. The CDR3 nucleotides are TGTGCCAGCAGCTTAGGGCAGGCCGCCGGGACCCAGTACTTC. Its translation: CASSLGQAAGTQYF.

The rearrangement uses TRBV27 and TRBJ1-4; D call uncertain. V lost 5 bases and J lost 8, with 18 bases in between. This CDR3 spans 15 amino acids. Germline CDR1 and CDR2: MNHEY and SMNVEV (reference sequence). This chain's CDR3 is CASSSRIGGWEKLFF. The CDR3 bases are TGTGCCAGCAGTAGCCGAATAGGAGGGTGGGAAAAACTGTTTTTT.

This chain links TRBV12-3 or TRBV12-4 with TRBJ2-7; no reliable D call. CDR3 length equals 13 residues. V gave up 3 bases and J gave up 7 bases, with 13 bases separating them. CDR3 nucleotide sequence: TGTGCCAGCAGTTTGATGGCCGAACGTGAGCAGTACTTC. The encoded protein is CASSLMAEREQYF.

The V and J genes are TRBV28 and TRBJ1-1; no firm D call. Germline values: CDR1 MDHEN, CDR2 SYDVKM. V was clipped by 8 bases and J by 3 bases, with 7 bases between them. The CDR3 has 11 amino acids. The CDR3 DNA reads as TGTGCCAGCCTCTTATACACTGAAGCTTTCTTT. Translation gives CASLLYTEAFF.

The CDR3 sequence is CASTVGSGANEQFF. Written as DNA, the CDR3 is TGTGCCAGCACCGTAGGTTCGGGGGCTAATGAGCAGTTCTTC. The chain combines TRBV7-3 with TRBJ2-1; D tentatively fits TRBD1 or TRBD2 (6 bases each). Germline CDR1 is SGHTA and CDR2 is FQGTGA. There are 14 residues in the CDR3. The germline V and J ends were trimmed by 7 bases and 7 bases, with 17 bases remaining between them.

The V and J genes are TRBV7-8 and TRBJ1-5, with D possibly TRBD1 on 5 matching bases. This CDR3 is 17 amino acids long. V was clipped by 5 bases and J by 0 bases, with 17 bases between them. Germline CDR1 and CDR2: SGHVS and FQNEAQ. CDR3 nucleotides: TGTGCCAGCAGCCTCACCCACGGGACGGATAGCAATCAGCCCCAGCATTTT. As protein: CASSLTHGTDSNQPQHF.

The CDR3 coding sequence is TGTGCCAGCAGTCCTGAGGAGGATCAGCCCCAGCATTTT. Protein sequence: CASSPEEDQPQHF. The V and J genes are TRBV27 and TRBJ1-5, with no clear D. CDR3 length equals 13 residues. The V gene lost 5 bases and the J gene lost 5 bases, with 10 bases spanning the gap. Germline V CDR1 and CDR2: MNHEY, SMNVEV (reference sequence).

The chain joins TRBV5-1 to TRBJ2-7; the D is unclear. Germline lookup yields CDR1 SGHRS and CDR2 YFSETQ. This CDR3 region has 13 residues. The V end was cut by 4 bases, the J end by 6 bases, with 14 bases between. CDR3 DNA sequence: TGCGCCAGCAGCCAGGACCCCGACGGCGAGCAGTACTTC. Its protein product is CASSQDPDGEQYF.

The chain employs TRBV1 and TRBJ2-1; TRBD1 was called by the table and not checked on the DNA. TRBV1 counts as a pseudogene. This CDR3 has 16 amino acids. The CDR3 DNA follows: TGCACCAGCAGCCAAGAGTCAGGGGGCGAAAACAATGAGCAGTTCTTC. This encodes CTSSQESGGENNEQFF.

The rearrangement joins TRBV28 to TRBJ2-5, with 13 bases aligning to TRBD2. Germline values: CDR1 MDHEN, CDR2 SYDVKM. The CDR3 has 16 amino acids. Trimming cost V 6 bases and J 3 bases; bases outside gene matches: 7. Written as DNA, the CDR3 is TGTGCCAGCAGCCTCAGAGGACTAGCGGGAGAAGAGACCCAGTACTTC. Amino acids: CASSLRGLAGEETQYF.

The rearrangement uses TRBV30 and TRBJ1-4, with D tentatively TRBD1 (5 bases). The CDR3 runs 16 residues. Between the trimmed V and J ends, which lost 1 base and 6 bases, there was a span of 18 bases. CDR1 and CDR2 (germline): GTSNPN, SVGIG (reference sequence). CDR3 DNA: TGTGCCTGGAGTGGGACGAAGGGACGGGGGGATGAAAAACTGTTTTTT. It is translated as CAWSGTKGRGDEKLFF.

The chain carries TRBV2 and TRBJ2-7; D is uncertain. Germline values: CDR1 SNHLY, CDR2 FYNNEI. Trimming removed 3 bases from V and 4 bases from J, with 13 bases in between. This CDR3 has 14 amino acids. The CDR3 loop reads CASSDIQVGYEQYF. The CDR3 DNA reads TGTGCCAGCAGTGACATTCAGGTAGGGTACGAGCAGTACTTC.